This T cell receptor beta chain was identified during a study of T-cell reconstitution after alpha-beta-depleted transplantation in children. V was clipped by 8 bases and J by 5 bases; unmatched bases: 11. The CDR3 is 15 amino acids. Germline V lookup: CDR1 SGHAT, CDR2 FQNNGV. Unique molecular identifiers were incorporated during preparation of the TCRbeta library. TCRdb re-called the PCR reads through MiXCR, storing one row per CDR3 protein. Of nearly 400,000 distinct CDR3 sequences listed, about 20% are singletons. Sequences were derived from PBMCs from the stem cell graft donor, sampled from the stem cell graft. The TCR was taken from a human donor who donated a stem cell graft to a child with acute myeloid leukemia. The chain combines TRBV11-2 with TRBJ2-4, with 8 nucleotides matching TRBD1. CDR3 residues: CASGKQGVGENIQYF. As DNA, the CDR3 is TGTGCCAGCGGGAAACAGGGGGTTGGCGAAAACATTCAGTACTTC.